The source of this T cell receptor (beta chain) is a study of a mutant IDH1 vaccine in newly diagnosed glioma. Germline V CDR1 and CDR2: SGHTS, YDEGEE. The CDR3 runs to 16 residues. V was shortened by 4 bases and J by 0 bases, with 14 bases between the two germline ends. Findings and limits, study-wide: There seemed to be no relation between pseudoprogression and changes in top peripheral T cell clonotypes. Among all patients, vaccine-induced immune responses occurred in approximately 93%.

This clone has a handful of counts. Its antigen is still unknown. Data came from immunoSEQ multiplex PCR; TCRdb stores just in-frame clones and leaves some out. This table holds just under 95,000 clones, about 80% found once. Documented time point: baseline, week 1 (first vaccination visit). Described treatment: pre-vaccination baseline after standard-of-care therapy. This clonotype originated in a man aged 40-50 years with glioma. Specimen: PBMCs, collected from a glioma patient treated with radiotherapy, temozolomide or both. This rearrangement joins TRBV5-8 to TRBJ2-1; D unresolved. CDR3 DNA: TGTGCCAGCAGCCGCGTCAGGACGGTCTCCTACAATGAGCAGTTCTTC. The encoded protein is CASSRVRTVSYNEQFF.